Following are 30 T cell receptor beta chains from one sample sequenced in a study of T-cell memory formation after mild COVID-19 (dated by TCRdb to about 2021). Libraries were prepared through 5' RACE. Sequencer: Illumina NovaSeq 6000. TCRdb reanalyzed the raw reads on its own, using fastp at Q25 for trimming and MiXCR for clone calling, and kept in-frame beta chains. Rows are unified per CDR3 protein, each entry keeping the most common DNA and genes. The sample table records about 400,000 distinct CDR3 sequences; approximately 14% of these occur just once. Under 25% of the sample is taken by the ten largest. Material: PBMCs or a T cell subset sorted from them (not recorded which). These receptors originate from a young man who had mild COVID-19 (a few samples of this study predate the infection). The sample titles of this study are shuffled in the database, so cell type and time point are left out; the donor was told from shared clones.

This clonotype was seen a few times. The chain couples TRBV12-3 or TRBV12-4 to TRBJ1-6; no firm D call. The length of the CDR3 is 16 residues. V lost 4 bases and J lost 9, with 19 bases in between. CDR3 sequence (DNA): TGTGCCAGCAGTTCCGCTGGATCGGTGGGCAGTTCACCCCTCCACTTT. Translation gives CASSSAGSVGSSPLHF.

V is TRBV7-9 and J is TRBJ2-3, with 11 nucleotides matching TRBD2. The CDR3 sequence is 16 residues long. V lost 0 bases to trimming and J lost 2 bases; unmatched junction nucleotides: 1. In germline, CDR1 is SEHNR, CDR2 FQNEAQ (reference sequence). As DNA, the CDR3 is TGTGCCAGCAGCTTAGCGACTAGCGGGGACACAGATACGCAGTATTTT. Translating gives CASSLATSGDTDTQYF.

The chain carries TRBV6-4 and TRBJ2-3; D perhaps matches TRBD1 (5 bases). The V gene lost 5 bases and the J gene lost 3 bases, with 12 bases spanning the gap. CDR3 length: 14 residues. CDR1 and CDR2 from the germline V gene are MRHNA and SNTAGT. As DNA, the CDR3 is TGTGCCAGCAGTCAGGGCAGCTTAACAGATACGCAGTATTTT. Translating it yields CASSQGSLTDTQYF.

J is TRBJ2-7 and V is TRBV6-2 or TRBV6-3; the D is unclear. V was clipped by 6 bases and J by 1 base, with 7 bases between them. The CDR3 spans 12 residues. Germline V gives CDR1 MNHEY, CDR2 SVGEGT. DNA of the CDR3: TGTGCCAGCAGATTCGGTTCCTACGAGCAGTACTTC. Its protein product is CASRFGSYEQYF.

There are a few counts of this clonotype. The V gene is TRBV15, the J gene TRBJ1-5; no reliable D call. Trimming stripped 6 bases from V and 2 bases from J, with 5 bases between. The CDR3 runs to 12 residues. The V gene's germline CDR1 is LNHNV and CDR2 YYDKDF (reference sequence). CDR3 coding DNA: TGTGCCACCAGAAGGGGCAATCAGCCCCAGCATTTT. Amino acid sequence: CATRRGNQPQHF.

This clonotype was picked up many times. The V and J genes are TRBV11-2 and TRBJ2-3; unclear D gene. This CDR3 has 13 amino acids. Trimming cost V 3 bases and J 6 bases, with 10 bases left between them. CDR1 is SGHAT and CDR2 is FQNNGV in the germline V gene. Here the CDR3 reads CASSLAYLDTQYF. CDR3 nucleotides: TGTGCCAGCAGCTTGGCGTACCTGGATACGCAGTATTTT.

The sample holds a few counts of this clonotype. The chain carries TRBV4-3 and TRBJ2-3; TRBD2 agrees at 12 bases. After removal of 3 bases from V and 6 bases from J, the junction contained 4 bases not matched to a gene. The CDR3 has 15 amino acids. CDR1 is LGHNA, CDR2 YSLEER, per germline. The CDR3, as DNA: TGCGCCAGCAGCCACCTAGCGGGGGGGGAGGATACGCAGTATTTT. Its protein is CASSHLAGGEDTQYF.

The gene calls are TRBV20-1 and TRBJ1-1; the D gene is possibly TRBD1 (5 bases). Germline CDR1 is DFQATT and CDR2 is SNEGSKA (reference sequence). The CDR3 has 12 residues. V was cut by 5 bases and J by 8 bases, with 15 bases left in between. The chain's CDR3 is CSAPGLGAEAFF. The DNA for the CDR3 is TGCAGTGCTCCAGGGCTAGGGGCCGAAGCTTTCTTT.

V usage is TRBV28 and J usage is TRBJ2-1; D unclear. The CDR3 spans 15 residues. CDR1 and CDR2 (germline): MDHEN, SYDVKM. Trimming removed 1 base at V and 6 bases at J, with 13 bases between. This CDR3 is CASSLSPQLLNEQFF. CDR3 in DNA: TGTGCCAGCAGTTTATCGCCTCAGCTCCTCAATGAGCAGTTCTTC.

There are many counts of this clonotype. V and J are TRBV7-2 and TRBJ1-6; 7 bases fit TRBD1. CDR3 length equals 14 residues. Germline lookup yields CDR1 SGHTA and CDR2 FQGNSA. The V and J ends lost 5 bases and 9 bases, in that order; junction bases with no gene match: 7. The DNA of the CDR3 is TGTGCCAGCAGCGAGACCGGGACAGTTTCACCCCTCCACTTT. Residues: CASSETGTVSPLHF.

The CDR3 is CASSQGRGQKNGYTF. CDR3 DNA: TGCGCCAGCAGCCAAGGGAGGGGGCAGAAGAATGGCTACACCTTC. The chain recombines TRBV4-3 with TRBJ1-2; TRBD1 matches at 7 bases. The CDR3 has 15 residues. V lost 1 base, J lost 6 bases, and 8 bases stayed unmatched. Looked up from germline, CDR1 is LGHNA and CDR2 is YSLEER.

The sample holds a few counts of this clonotype. This chain uses TRBV4-2 with TRBJ1-3; D possibly corresponds to TRBD1 (5 bases). Germline CDR1 is LGHNA and CDR2 is YNFKEQ. The length of the CDR3 is 16 residues. Between the trimmed V and J ends, which lost 4 bases and 0 bases, there was a span of 13 bases. Here the CDR3 DNA reads TGTGCCAGCAGCCCCGGAGGGGAGCTCTCTGGAAACACCATATATTTT. The encoded protein is CASSPGGELSGNTIYF.

The chain recombines TRBV10-3 with TRBJ2-7, with D possibly TRBD1 on 5 matching bases. Germline V lookup: CDR1 ENHRY, CDR2 SYGVKD. The CDR3 contains 15 residues. Trimming cost V 3 bases and J 0 bases, with 12 bases left between them. This CDR3 is CAISDRTKSSYEQYV. The CDR3 DNA sequence: TGTGCCATCAGTGATAGGACAAAGAGCTCCTACGAGCAGTACGTC.

The CDR3 DNA follows: TGTGCCAGCAGCTTAGAAGGGACTCCTCTACCCCGGGAGCTGTTTTTT. Protein product: CASSLEGTPLPRELFF. The V gene is TRBV7-6, the J gene TRBJ2-2; maybe TRBD2 (6 bases). Trimming took off 1 base at V and 9 bases at J, with 18 bases between the two ends. Germline lookup yields CDR1 SGHVS and CDR2 FNYEAQ. This CDR3 is built from 16 residues. Variable domain in full (rest from reference TRBV7-6 and TRBJ2-2): GAGVSQSPRYKVTKRGQDVALRCDPISGHVSLYWYRQALGQGPEFLTYFNYEAQQDKSGLPNDRFSAERPEGSISTLTIQRTEQRDSAMYRCASSLEGTPLPRELFFGEGSRLTVL.

This clonotype was seen more than once but under ten times. V usage is TRBV24-1 and J usage is TRBJ2-3; D unclear. The CDR3 has 15 amino acids. Germline-derived CDR1 and CDR2 are KGHDR and SFDVKD. V lost 3 bases to trimming and J lost 3 bases, with 12 bases between them. The CDR3 region is CATSDPGRPTDTQYF. The CDR3 coding sequence is TGTGCCACCAGTGATCCTGGACGGCCTACAGATACGCAGTATTTT.

The rearrangement joins TRBV12-3 or TRBV12-4 to TRBJ2-7; D possibly matches TRBD1 or TRBD2 (7 bases each). Trimming cost V 6 bases and J 3 bases, with 21 bases left between them. The CDR3 runs to 16 residues. CDR3 bases: TGTGCCAGCAGCCAGGGGGGAGGGGCCCCCCTCTACGAGCAGTACTTC. Its protein is CASSQGGGAPLYEQYF.

This clonotype has more than one count but fewer than ten. V and J are TRBV6-1 and TRBJ2-1; 10 bases fit TRBD2. Germline-derived CDR1 and CDR2 are MNHNS and SASEGT. With V trimmed by 4 bases and J by 2 bases, 2 bases remained unmatched. The CDR3 consists of 15 residues. Here the CDR3 DNA reads TGTGCCAGCAGTGCAGCGGGGGGGACCTACAATGAGCAGTTCTTC. The encoded protein is CASSAAGGTYNEQFF.

V gene TRBV28 combines with J gene TRBJ2-1, with 8 bases fitting TRBD2. Trimming at V came to 8 bases and at J to 3 bases, leaving 3 bases not matched to a gene. Germline V gives CDR1 MDHEN, CDR2 SYDVKM. This CDR3 has 13 residues. CDR3 sequence reads: CASEGLDYNEQFF. The CDR3 nucleotides read TGTGCCAGCGAGGGACTAGACTACAATGAGCAGTTCTTC.

This clonotype appeared a single time. The J gene is TRBJ1-2, the V gene TRBV27; D is uncertain. Germline-derived CDR1 and CDR2 are MNHEY and SMNVEV (reference sequence). The length of the CDR3 is 14 residues. Trimming removed 0 bases from V and 1 base from J, with 6 bases in between. The CDR3 DNA is TGTGCCAGCAGTTTATCGCCATATAACTATGGCTACACCTTC. Translation gives CASSLSPYNYGYTF.

This clonotype has at least ten counts. The genes are TRBV6-5 and TRBJ1-5, with D possibly being TRBD1 (5 bases). The V gene's germline CDR1 is MNHEY and CDR2 SVGAGI. This CDR3 comprises 15 residues. V shed 8 bases and J shed 6 bases, with 20 bases lying between them. The CDR3: CASSLGGAPLQPQHF. CDR3 DNA: TGTGCCAGCTCTTTGGGAGGGGCCCCCCTTCAGCCCCAGCATTTT.

This clonotype was seen repeatedly, ten times or more. This chain uses TRBV12-3 or TRBV12-4 with TRBJ2-3; D call uncertain. CDR3 size: 13 residues. Trimming left V 3 bases short and J 2 bases short, with 6 bases between. CDR3 sequence: CASSLGYTDTQYF. For the CDR3, the DNA is TGTGCCAGCAGTTTGGGGTACACAGATACGCAGTATTTT.

This clonotype was found a few times. The J gene is TRBJ1-1, the V gene TRBV18, with 12 positions matching TRBD1. This CDR3 is built from 15 residues. Unmatched junction bases numbered 5, after V lost 1 base and J lost 8 bases. Germline V gives CDR1 KGHSH, CDR2 LQKENI. CDR3 protein: CASSPLGTGGMEAFF. In DNA, the CDR3 is TGTGCCAGCTCACCACTTGGGACAGGGGGCATGGAAGCTTTCTTT.

The chain employs TRBV4-2 and TRBJ2-5; D is perhaps TRBD2 (6 bases). CDR1 is LGHNA, CDR2 YNFKEQ, per germline. This CDR3 spans 15 amino acids. V dropped 0 bases and J dropped 3 bases, with 11 bases sitting between them. The CDR3 reads CASSQDSSGEETQYF. The CDR3, as DNA: TGTGCCAGCAGCCAAGATAGCTCGGGGGAAGAGACCCAGTACTTC.

In this sample, this clonotype turned up many times. The chain links TRBV5-1 to TRBJ2-3, with D possibly TRBD2 on 5 matching bases. This CDR3 is built from 16 residues. From germline, CDR1 is SGHRS and CDR2 YFSETQ. The V end lost 3 bases, the J end lost 0 bases, and 14 bases lay between the germline ends. The CDR3 coding sequence is TGCGCCAGCAGCTCGGACTTTGGCGCCAGCACAGATACGCAGTATTTT. It encodes CASSSDFGASTDTQYF.

This clonotype has a handful of counts. The rearrangement links TRBV6-5 to TRBJ2-1; 7 bases map to TRBD2. The J segment lost 0 bases and the V segment lost 7 bases, leaving 3 bases of the junction unmatched. The CDR3 is 14 amino acids. Germline assignment: CDR1 MNHEY and CDR2 SVGAGI. The CDR3 is CASTIAGSYNEQFF. CDR3 DNA: TGTGCCAGCACCATAGCGGGCTCCTACAATGAGCAGTTCTTC.

The rearrangement uses TRBV27 and TRBJ1-2; 8 bases line up with TRBD1. With 5 bases clipped from V and 3 bases from J, the junction kept 2 bases outside the gene matches. Germline-derived CDR1 and CDR2 are MNHEY and SMNVEV (reference sequence). CDR3 length equals 13 residues. The CDR3 sequence: CASSATGDYGYTF. In DNA form, the CDR3 reads TGTGCCAGCAGTGCGACAGGGGACTATGGCTACACCTTC.

The chain employs TRBV6-6 and TRBJ2-7; 7 bases fit TRBD2. The CDR3 contains 13 residues. The germline V gene has CDR1 MNHNY and CDR2 SVGAGI (reference sequence). With 8 bases clipped from V and 5 bases from J, the junction kept 9 bases outside the gene matches. The CDR3 is CASADGGRDEQYV. The DNA for the CDR3 is TGTGCCAGCGCTGACGGAGGGAGGGACGAGCAGTACGTC.

This clonotype occurred a few times. V is TRBV19 and J is TRBJ2-1; the match to TRBD2 covers 7 bases. V gave up 6 bases and J gave up 1 base; unmatched junction bases: 6. The CDR3 sequence is 15 residues long. Germline values: CDR1 LNHDA, CDR2 SQIVND (reference sequence). The CDR3 DNA is TGTGCCAGTAGCGAACCGGGACTATCCTACAATGAGCAGTTCTTC. Protein product: CASSEPGLSYNEQFF.

This clonotype has only a few counts. The chain links TRBV5-1 to TRBJ1-2, with D perhaps TRBD1 (5 bases). V dropped 1 base and J dropped 6 bases, with 10 bases sitting between them. Germline CDR1 reads SGHRS; CDR2 reads YFSETQ. The CDR3 covers 13 residues. The chain's CDR3 is CASSLQGEDGYTF. The CDR3 DNA is TGCGCCAGCAGCTTGCAGGGTGAGGATGGCTACACCTTC.

V gene TRBV6-2 or TRBV6-3 combines with J gene TRBJ2-3; 14 bases agree with TRBD2. Germline V gives CDR1 MNHEY, CDR2 SVGEGT. This CDR3 spans 16 amino acids. V lost 0 bases and J lost 4; bases outside the gene matches: 0. The chain's CDR3 is CASSYSTSGGADTQYF. The CDR3 DNA reads as TGTGCCAGCAGTTACTCGACTAGCGGGGGGGCAGATACGCAGTATTTT.